The T cell receptor (beta chain) described here comes from a study of T cells in Graves' hyperthyroidism and ophthalmopathy. On this clonotype itself: The antigen is undetermined. It is unclear where the CDR3 begins or ends on the DNA, so no DNA is shown, and the CDR3 is as TCRdb lists it.

Findings of the study overall: Blood held most thyroid clonotypes expanded above 0.001 frequency. From stable hyperthyroidism, ophthalmopathy was set apart by a 13 V-J model.

Template material for amplifying TCR beta CDR3 regions consisted of RNA transcripts. During a first-round RT-PCR of the TCR CDR3, the HTBI primer set was used. TCRdb reprocessed the multiplex PCR reads via MiXCR and lists one record per CDR3 protein. The sample has around 56,000 distinct CDR3 sequences, about 50% seen once. The CDR3 is 21 amino acids long, termini counted. The germline gives CDR1 SGHKS, CDR2 YYEKEE (reference sequence). The V gene is TRBV5-5, the J gene TRBJ2-7; the DNA was not compared with TRBD2, the D call given in the table. The receptor was isolated from a woman aged 30 to 39 with Graves' ophthalmopathy. The material sequenced was blood. CDR3 sequence: CASSFYICSARGTSGTYEQHF.